The 15 T cell receptor beta chains below all came from one sample that was sequenced in a study of shared clonotypes between healthy human individuals. Terminally differentiated effector memory CD45RA+ cells were excluded from the naive CD8 cells, which were CD45RO-negative and positively selected for CCR7. Profiling relied on immunoSEQ multiplex PCR, and the TCRdb table lists in-frame clones only, not all of them. The table records roughly 600,000 clones, 95% to 98% of them present only once. The sequenced sample was naive CD8+ T cells sorted from blood. Source of these receptors: a man younger than 45 in good health.

J is TRBJ2-1 and V is TRBV7-9, with D maybe TRBD1 (6 bases). Germline assignment: CDR1 SEHNR and CDR2 FQNEAQ (reference sequence). This CDR3 region has 15 residues. The ends were cut back, 7 bases at V and 5 bases at J, with 18 bases in the middle. CDR3 residues: CASNPGQERNNEQFF. The CDR3 DNA reads as TGTGCCAGCAACCCGGGACAAGAACGGAACAATGAGCAGTTCTTC.

The V call is TRBV4-1, the J call TRBJ2-7; D tentatively fits TRBD1 or TRBD2 (5 bases each). V lost 0 bases to trimming and J lost 2 bases, with 11 bases between them. The germline V gene encodes CDR1 MGHRA and CDR2 YSYEKL. The CDR3 length is 15 residues. CDR3 sequence (DNA): TGCGCCAGCAGCCAAGATGGGGGAGCAACCTACGAGCAGTACTTC. This sequence encodes CASSQDGGATYEQYF.

J is TRBJ2-7 and V is TRBV2, with 8 bases matching TRBD1. Germline CDR1 is SNHLY and CDR2 is FYNNEI. The V and J ends lost 8 bases and 0 bases, in that order; junction bases with no gene match: 3. The CDR3 consists of 13 residues. The CDR3 loop reads CASRTGSSYEQYF. The CDR3 region has the DNA TGTGCCAGCCGGACAGGGTCCTCCTACGAGCAGTACTTC.

This chain uses TRBV5-6 with TRBJ2-7, with D perhaps TRBD1 (6 bases). Germline CDR1 SGHDT, CDR2 YYEEEE. V lost 6 bases and J 6 bases, leaving 13 bases between the germline ends. The CDR3 loop spans 12 amino acids. This CDR3 reads CASTGTGSEQYF. The CDR3 coding sequence is TGTGCCAGCACGGGAACAGGGTCCGAGCAGTACTTC.

The gene calls are TRBV7-3 and TRBJ2-1; no reliable D call. The CDR3 spans 13 residues. CDR1 is SGHTA, CDR2 FQGTGA, per germline. Deletions cut 5 bases from V and 4 bases from J, with 9 bases between. DNA for the CDR3: TGTGCCAGCAGCCCATCCCTATACAATGAGCAGTTCTTC. It yields the protein CASSPSLYNEQFF.

J is TRBJ1-2 and V is TRBV9, with D possibly being TRBD1 (5 bases). Trimming shortened V by 10 bases and J by 4 bases, and 20 bases separated the two germline ends. This CDR3 has 14 amino acids. Germline CDR1 SGDLS, CDR2 YYNGEE. Written as DNA, the CDR3 is TGTGCCTCCCAGGGAGCCGGGATGAGCTATGGCTACACCTTC. Protein product: CASQGAGMSYGYTF.

This sequence joins TRBV30 and TRBJ1-5; D is uncertain. Trimming left V 1 base short and J 2 bases short, with 6 bases between. Germline CDR1 reads GTSNPN; CDR2 reads SVGIG (reference sequence). CDR3 length: 13 residues. The CDR3 loop is CAWSGVCNQPQHF. CDR3 sequence (DNA): TGTGCCTGGAGTGGGGTGTGCAATCAGCCCCAGCATTTT. Combining the CDR3 with reference TRBV30 and TRBJ1-5 gives the whole variable domain SQTIHQWPATLVQPVGSPLSLECTVEGTSNPNLYWYRQAAGRGLQLLFYSVGIGQISSEVPQNLSASRPQDRQFILSSKKLLLSDSGFYLCAWSGVCNQPQHFGDGTRLSIL.

The chain employs TRBV5-8 and TRBJ2-7; D unresolved. The V gene's germline CDR1 is SGHTS and CDR2 YDEGEE. The CDR3 extends over 12 amino acids. V gave up 0 bases and J gave up 3 bases, with 4 bases separating them. The CDR3 DNA is TGTGCCAGCAGCTTGGTGGGCTACGAGCAGTACTTC. Its protein is CASSLVGYEQYF.

This clone came up once. This chain links TRBV28 with TRBJ2-7, with 9 bases identical to TRBD1. J gave up 2 bases and V 5 bases, and 10 bases lay outside the gene matches. Germline V lookup: CDR1 MDHEN, CDR2 SYDVKM. The CDR3 has 16 amino acids. CDR3 loop: CASSMLPGQGTYEQYF. CDR3 DNA: TGTGCCAGCAGTATGCTTCCGGGACAGGGAACCTACGAGCAGTACTTC.

This clone is a singleton in its sample. The rearrangement links TRBV19 to TRBJ2-1; 7 nucleotides align to TRBD2. Germline-derived CDR1 and CDR2 are LNHDA and SQIVND (reference sequence). V lost 2 bases and J lost 4; bases outside the gene matches: 8. The CDR3 has 16 amino acids. CDR3 amino acids: CASSIIASGAYNEQFF. The CDR3 DNA is TGTGCCAGTAGTATAATAGCTAGCGGAGCGTACAATGAGCAGTTCTTC.

As for this clone: The sample holds other DNA sequences that translate to the same CDR3. The chain links TRBV28 to TRBJ2-7, with 7 bases that match TRBD1. V was pared by 1 base and J by 0 bases, with 3 bases of the junction left unmatched. The CDR3 is 15 amino acids. From germline, CDR1 is MDHEN and CDR2 SYDVKM. CDR3 sequence (DNA): TGTGCCAGCAGTTTATACCGGGACAGCTCCTACGAGCAGTACTTC. This codes for CASSLYRDSSYEQYF.

The CDR3 sequence is CASSPYLFQETQYF. CDR3 DNA sequence: TGTGCCAGCAGTCCATACCTCTTCCAAGAGACCCAGTACTTC. The genes are TRBV27 and TRBJ2-5; D remains ambiguous. This CDR3 comprises 14 residues. Per germline, CDR1 MNHEY and CDR2 SMNVEV (reference sequence). Between the trimmed V and J ends, which lost 5 bases and 1 base, there was a span of 11 bases.

V is TRBV7-9 and J is TRBJ2-7; D may match TRBD1 or TRBD2 (5 bases each). The V and J ends lost 10 bases and 5 bases respectively, with 27 bases between them. Germline assignment: CDR1 SEHNR and CDR2 FQNEAQ (reference sequence). This CDR3 region has 16 residues. The CDR3 region is CAIRGGGRTRANEQYF. The CDR3 DNA sequence: TGTGCCATCCGGGGTGGGGGACGAACAAGAGCCAACGAGCAGTACTTC.

The CDR3 DNA sequence: TGTGCCAGCAGCTCCTACAGGGGTTCCTACGAGCAGTACTTC. It specifies CASSSYRGSYEQYF. V and J are TRBV7-2 and TRBJ2-7; 7 bases agree with TRBD1. With 4 bases clipped from V and 1 base from J, the junction kept 4 bases outside the gene matches. The CDR3 covers 14 residues. Germline CDR1 is SGHTA and CDR2 is FQGNSA.

J is TRBJ2-1 and V is TRBV10-2, with a possible D match to TRBD2 (6 bases). From germline, CDR1 is WSHSY and CDR2 SAAADI. The CDR3 spans 14 residues. Trimming removed 6 bases from V and 5 bases from J, with 14 bases in between. CDR3 amino acids: CASRPGLLNNEQFF. The CDR3, as DNA: TGCGCCAGCAGGCCGGGACTCCTAAACAATGAGCAGTTCTTC.